The rows below give T cell receptor beta chains drawn from one sample of a study of blood T cell repertoires in COVID-19. TCRdb keeps only in-frame clones here, not all; method: immunoSEQ multiplex PCR. The sample holds 200,000 to 300,000 clones, 80% to 95% seen once. Specimen: peripheral blood. The origin of the receptors is a man aged 25 to 40 with COVID-19, enrolled during active disease. The CDR3 runs from the conserved cysteine through the conserved F or W. D genes are given only for firm matches. Clone size is not always given. Where it is, it says once, few, many or a class for expanded clones.

>few|TRBD1|TRBV5-1|TRBJ1-6
CASSPDRFGSPLHF
TGCGCCAGCAGCCCGGACAGGTTTGGATCACCCCTCCACTTT
>once|TRBD1|TRBV19|TRBJ1-2
CASSIGTEPNYGYTF
TGTGCCAGTAGTATTGGGACAGAACCAAACTATGGCTACACCTTC
>NA|NA|TRBV4-1|TRBJ2-5
CASSQVGGLQETQYF
TGCGCCAGCAGCCAAGTCGGAGGTTTACAAGAGACCCAGTACTTC
>NA|NA|TRBV5-1|TRBJ1-1
CASSSTVSNTEAFF
TGCGCCAGCAGCTCCACTGTCTCGAACACTGAAGCTTTCTTT
>NA|TRBD2|TRBV10-2|TRBJ2-7
CASSETGGVYEQYF
TGCGCCAGCAGTGAGACGGGGGGGGTCTACGAGCAGTACTTC
>NA|TRBD2|TRBV30|TRBJ2-7
CAWSGSGGTRSSYEQYF
TGTGCCTGGAGTGGTAGCGGGGGCACTAGGAGCTCCTACGAGCAGTACTTC
>NA|NA|TRBV12-3/TRBV12-4|TRBJ2-1
CASSQGLSNEQFF
TGTGCCAGCAGCCAGGGACTTAGCAATGAGCAGTTCTTC
>NA|NA|TRBV9|TRBJ2-5
CASSVGMGKETQYF
TGTGCCAGCAGCGTAGGGATGGGCAAGGAGACCCAGTACTTC
>NA|NA|TRBV5-4|TRBJ1-2
CASSLMGGRRGNYGYTF
TGTGCCAGCAGCTTGATGGGAGGGCGACGGGGAAACTATGGCTACACCTTC
>NA|TRBD2|TRBV4-1|TRBJ2-2
CASSQAAGTSANTGELFF
TGCGCCAGCAGCCAAGCAGCGGGAACCTCCGCGAACACCGGGGAGCTGTTTTTT
>NA|TRBD1|TRBV10-3|TRBJ1-1
CAISRDSPNTEAFF
TGTGCCATCAGCCGGGACAGCCCGAACACTGAAGCTTTCTTT
>NA|TRBD2|TRBV30|TRBJ2-3
CAWTSGGAGTQYF
TGTGCCTGGACTAGCGGGGGGGCAGGTACGCAGTATTTT
>NA|TRBD1|TRBV19|TRBJ2-7
CATTPRTGSYEQYF
TGTGCCACCACCCCCAGGACAGGGTCGTACGAGCAGTACTTC
>NA|NA|TRBV7-9|TRBJ2-1
CASSPTDNEQFF
TGTGCCAGCAGCCCGACAGACAATGAGCAGTTCTTC
>NA|TRBD1|TRBV10-3|TRBJ1-1
CAINSGTGWTEAFF
TGTGCCATCAATTCCGGGACAGGGTGGACTGAAGCTTTCTTT
>NA|NA|TRBV4-2|TRBJ1-3
CASSQARAGNTIYF
TGTGCCAGCAGCCAAGCCAGGGCTGGAAACACCATATATTTT
>NA|NA|TRBV2|TRBJ2-7
CASLQEGEQYF
TGTGCCAGCCTGCAAGAGGGAGAGCAGTACTTC
>NA|NA|TRBV9|TRBJ2-1
CASSQISQGAFNNEQFF
TGTGCCAGCAGCCAAATCTCCCAGGGTGCTTTCAACAATGAGCAATTCTTC
>NA|NA|TRBV19|TRBJ2-5
CASRRGRETQYF
TGTGCCAGTAGACGAGGGCGGGAGACCCAGTACTTC
>NA|TRBD1|TRBV27|TRBJ2-7
CASSSPLDRVTSEQYF
TGTGCCAGCAGTTCGCCTTTAGACAGGGTAACGAGCGAGCAGTACTTC
>NA|TRBD1|TRBV7-9|TRBJ1-1
CASSRHSWDRGNTEAFF
TGTGCCAGCAGCCGGCATTCGTGGGACAGGGGGAACACTGAAGCTTTCTTT
>NA|TRBD2|TRBV10-1|TRBJ2-5
CASSPSRGAEETQYF
TGCGCCAGCAGCCCCTCGCGGGGGGCAGAAGAGACCCAGTACTTC
>NA|NA|TRBV20-1|TRBJ2-3
CSAPFTDTQYF
TGCAGTGCTCCCTTCACAGATACGCAGTATTTT
>NA|NA|TRBV7-9|TRBJ1-2
CASNRQANYGYTF
TGTGCCAGCAACCGGCAGGCTAACTATGGCTACACCTTC
>NA|NA|TRBV27|TRBJ2-2
CASSLSRPEVGELFF
TGTGCCAGCAGTTTATCGAGGCCAGAGGTGGGGGAGCTGTTTTTT
>NA|NA|TRBV30|TRBJ1-2
CAWIRTENYGYTF
TGTGCCTGGATCCGGACAGAGAACTATGGCTACACCTTC
>NA|NA|TRBV9|TRBJ2-7
CASSVGSDTRGEQYF
TGTGCCAGCAGCGTAGGGTCTGACACGAGGGGGGAGCAGTACTTC
>NA|TRBD2|TRBV9|TRBJ2-5
CASSVGFGGETQYF
TGTGCCAGCAGCGTAGGATTCGGGGGGGAGACCCAGTACTTC
>once|NA|TRBV15|TRBJ2-3
CATRGAGSGDTQYF
TGTGCCACCAGGGGGGCAGGGTCGGGGGATACGCAGTATTTT
>NA|TRBD1|TRBV9|TRBJ2-3
CASSVVGTGYPDTQYF
TGTGCCAGCAGCGTAGTTGGGACAGGGTATCCAGATACGCAGTATTTT
>NA|NA|TRBV13|TRBJ2-3
CASSSQGAVSPDTQYF
TGTGCCAGCAGCTCGCAAGGGGCTGTAAGTCCAGATACGCAGTATTTT
>NA|TRBD1|TRBV27|TRBJ2-3
CASSLTGAAADTQYF
TGTGCCAGCAGTTTAACAGGGGCAGCGGCAGATACGCAGTATTTT
>NA|TRBD2|TRBV7-3|TRBJ2-7
CASSPSGGPSYEQYF
TGTGCCAGCAGCCCGAGCGGGGGGCCCTCCTACGAGCAGTACTTC
>once|NA|TRBV5-5|TRBJ2-6
CASSFQASGANVLTF
TGTGCCAGCAGCTTCCAGGCCTCTGGGGCCAACGTCCTGACTTTC
>NA|TRBD1|TRBV5-4|TRBJ1-2
CASSLPGGHTGYTF
TGTGCCAGCAGCTTGCCAGGGGGGCATACTGGCTACACCTTC
>NA|TRBD2|TRBV28|TRBJ2-3
CASSFRTSGGADTQYF
TGTGCCAGCAGTTTTCGGACTAGCGGGGGGGCAGATACGCAGTATTTT
>NA|NA|TRBV2|TRBJ2-3
CASSETDSTDTQYF
TGTGCCAGCAGTGAGACAGATAGCACAGATACGCAGTATTTT
>NA|TRBD2|TRBV18|TRBJ2-5
CASSLRTSGSGSLETQYF
TGTGCCAGCTCACTCAGGACTTCGGGTAGCGGGTCTTTAGAGACCCAGTACTTC
>NA|TRBD1|TRBV9|TRBJ1-2
CASSLAGTGYYGYTF
TGTGCCAGCAGCCTAGCCGGGACAGGGTACTATGGCTACACCTTC
>NA|NA|TRBV14|TRBJ2-1
CASSQDRLLVSNEQFF
TGTGCCAGCAGCCAAGATCGTCTACTAGTTTCGAATGAGCAGTTCTTC
>NA|TRBD2|TRBV7-3|TRBJ2-3
CASSSRSGGATDTQYF
TGTGCCAGCAGCTCAAGAAGCGGGGGGGCAACAGATACGCAGTATTTT
>NA|NA|TRBV19|TRBJ1-2
CASSRTGGGYTF
TGTGCCAGTAGCAGGACTGGTGGTGGCTACACCTTC